This T cell receptor (beta chain) was identified during a study of blood T cell repertoires in COVID-19. Study information: There were acute and convalescent COVID-19 samples, and they came from the United States, Italy and Spain. PBMCs, B-cell-depleted T cells, or T cells were the source of the cDNA or gDNA that made up the material.

In the original processing: Amplified reference gene primers provided the basis for estimating nucleated cell counts. Data came from immunoSEQ multiplex PCR; TCRdb stores just in-frame clones and leaves some out. V and J calls and clone size follow that table, whereas D and trimming were derived from the DNA. The data show tens of thousands of clones, 80% to 90% seen once. This CDR3 spans 16 amino acids. The V end lost 4 bases, the J end lost 2 bases, and 18 bases lay between the germline ends. Germline CDR1 SGHVS, CDR2 FQNEAQ. This clone has only one observation. This sequence originates from a human donor in a cohort sampled during active COVID-19. The chain recombines TRBV7-8 with TRBJ2-7, with TRBD2 as a possible D gene (5 bases). Material: peripheral blood. In DNA form, the CDR3 reads TGTGCCAGCAGCTATCCTCCGGGTGGGAGCCCCTACGAGCAGTACTTC. This encodes CASSYPPGGSPYEQYF.